This TCR beta chain was identified during a study of neurological immune-mediated disorders (dated by TCRdb to the late 2010s). Describing the broader study: Among the roughly 34 multiple sclerosis patients, relapsing-remitting MS was present in some 31 and secondary progressive MS was present in 3. Of the roughly 70 subjects in the cohort, around 14 were HAM/TSP patients, approximately 35 were multiple sclerosis patients, and around 20 were healthy controls. Longitudinal samples, technical triplicates and paired sorted CD4+ and CD8+ T-cell subsets, alongside PBMC samples, were included among the roughly 97 TCR-beta libraries. The study compared peripheral blood TCR-beta repertoires of HTLV-I-associated myelopathy (HAM/TSP) patients, multiple sclerosis patients and healthy controls using UMI-based sequencing. The paper's findings and limits, for the study overall: TCR clonal expansion was highest in HAM/TSP patients and lowest in MS patients, with MS patients falling below even healthy controls. The MS cluster was not associated with any clinical or MRI features, and the authors stated that larger cohorts are needed. No identical CDR3 amino acid sequences were shared among expanded clones across subjects, suggesting private TCR-beta repertoires in all groups. In a phylogenetic analysis, the repertoires of 18 out of 34 MS patients fell into a single cluster of related CDR3 sequences, pointing to a possible signature at the repertoire level.

cDNA synthesis used template-switch 5'RACE with a primer carrying a 10-nucleotide random unique molecular identifier tagging each TCR transcript. Each sequencing run produced over 160 million TCR-beta sequences covering 15-18 subjects. Total RNA was extracted with the RNeasy kit. Using the KAPA Real-time Library Amplification kit, TCR-beta VDJ regions were amplified with primers for the TCR constant region and the 5'RACE anchor. A first PCR added sample indexes and Illumina adaptors, and a second PCR then raised library yield. The roughly 650 bp TCR product was size-selected on a 2% E-gel SizeSelection system after Ampure bead purification. Before pooling, library quality was checked on a Bioanalyzer, concentration was measured with Qubit, and libraries were quantified with the Kapa Library Quantification kit. Paired-end 2 x 150 bp sequencing of the libraries was performed on an Illumina HiSeq 2500. To increase sequence diversity, roughly 25-31% phiX was spiked into each library pool. The study's own analysis went as follows. The quality-filtered reads were processed with the UMI-based MiGEC pipeline, whose error correction step removed more than 80% of the raw TCR sequences. VDJ genes were aligned to IMGT germline references, and clonotypes were defined by unique CDR3 amino acid sequence plus V-J genes. VDJtools evaluated clonal expansion, Shannon diversity and CDR3 relatedness (CalcPairwiseDistances, ClusterSamples); CLCbio workbench built phylogenetic trees. Using coefficient-of-variation modelling across technical triplicates, the study counted a clone as expanded if it had at least 8 unique UMIs. TCRdb reprocessed the public reads (quality trimming at Q25 with fastp, clone calling with MiXCR) and kept in-frame beta chains. Each CDR3 protein gets just one entry, which takes the most common genes and DNA from the rows behind it. The V and J calls were not made by the authors but by TCRdb's processing. Counted in this sample were about 55,000 distinct CDR3 sequences; 4% of them appeared once. Together, the top ten hold roughly 2% of the sample.

From the germline V gene, CDR1 is MGHRA and CDR2 is YSYEKL. Trimming at the junction amounts to 4 bases on V and 4 bases on J, and the germline ends lie 22 bases apart. From the cysteine up to the phenylalanine, the CDR3 has a length of 17 residues. Of the read, only the CDR3 DNA is kept; its 51 bases are in frame from base 1. This clonotype has ten or more counts. The antigen it binds to is not known. Base qualities are not recorded, but no much larger clone differs from it by a single base. TCR libraries for sorted subsets were made from 750,000 to 1,000,000 sorted CD4+ or CD8+ T cells. The multiple sclerosis patients were enrolled in a US clinical protocol that evaluated disease progression with magnetic resonance imaging. Peripheral blood was subjected to Ficoll-Hypaque density gradient centrifugation to isolate PBMCs, which were then cryopreserved in liquid nitrogen. Paired sorted CD4+ and CD8+ subsets came from healthy controls, HAM/TSP patients and MS patients.

The receptor was derived from a woman aged 40-49 years with multiple sclerosis. This receptor chain uses TRBV4-1 and TRBJ1-2; TRBD1 might be the D gene, on 5 matching bases. Sequenced: CD4+ T cells from blood. The nucleotide sequence reads TGCGCCAGCAGCCCCGAATTGGGGGTTTTTATCGGCTATGGCTACACCTTC. Translated, this gives CASSPELGVFIGYGYTF.